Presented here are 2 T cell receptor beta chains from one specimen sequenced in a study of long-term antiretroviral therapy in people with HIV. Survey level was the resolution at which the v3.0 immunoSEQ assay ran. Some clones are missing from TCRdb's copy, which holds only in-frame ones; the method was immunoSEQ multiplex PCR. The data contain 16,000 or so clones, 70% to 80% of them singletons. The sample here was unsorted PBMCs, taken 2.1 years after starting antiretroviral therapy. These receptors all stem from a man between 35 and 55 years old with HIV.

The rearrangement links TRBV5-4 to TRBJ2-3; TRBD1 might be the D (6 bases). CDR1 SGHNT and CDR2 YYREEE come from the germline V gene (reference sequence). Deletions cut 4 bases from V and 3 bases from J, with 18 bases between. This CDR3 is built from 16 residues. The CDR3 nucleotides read TGTGCCAGCAGCGTATTCAGGGGAGCAAATACAGATACGCAGTATTTT. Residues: CASSVFRGANTDTQYF.

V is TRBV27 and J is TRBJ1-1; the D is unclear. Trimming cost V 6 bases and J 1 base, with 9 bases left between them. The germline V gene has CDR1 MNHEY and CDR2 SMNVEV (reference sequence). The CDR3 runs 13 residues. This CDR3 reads CASRLDQNTEAFF. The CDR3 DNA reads TGTGCCAGCAGGTTAGATCAGAACACTGAAGCTTTCTTT.